The rows below give T cell receptor beta chains drawn from one sample of a study of T-cell memory formation after mild COVID-19. TCRdb used MiXCR to reprocess the 5' RACE reads, holding one entry per CDR3 protein. The repertoire consists of roughly 450,000 distinct CDR3 sequences, with more than 15% occurring once and the leading ten covering roughly 21%. The sample consisted of PBMCs or a T cell subset sorted from them (not recorded which). Receptor source: a man between 18 and 35 years old who had mild COVID-19 (a few samples of this study predate the infection). Cell type and time point are not known. The CDR3 runs from the conserved cysteine through the conserved F or W. The D gene is left open where the match is weak. Only some rows state a clone size, as once, few, many or a class for expanded clones.

>TRBJ2-1|TRBV7-2|few|TRBD1
TGTGCCAGCAGCCTAGCCGAGACTCGGACAGGTCGGAAGTTCTTC
CASSLAETRTGRKFF
>TRBJ2-1|TRBV7-2|NA|TRBD2
TGTGCCAGCAAGAGCGGGGGGGTCGAGAATGAGCAGTTCTTC
CASKSGGVENEQFF
>TRBJ2-7|TRBV7-3|NA|NA
TGTGCCAGCAGCGTTGAACGGGGCGAGCAGTACTTC
CASSVERGEQYF
>TRBJ2-3|TRBV11-2|NA|TRBD2
TGTGCCAGCAGCTCAGGACTAGCCGGTACGGCGCAGTATTTT
CASSSGLAGTAQYF
>TRBJ1-2|TRBV7-2|NA|TRBD1
TGTGCCAGCAGCTTAGGCGGACAGGTCCAGGCGAACTATGGCTACACCTTC
CASSLGGQVQANYGYTF
>TRBJ1-5|TRBV6-2/TRBV6-3|NA|TRBD1
TGTGCCAGCAAAGGATGGACAGGGGAAGCTCAGCCCCAGCATTTT
CASKGWTGEAQPQHF
>TRBJ1-1|TRBV9|NA|NA
TGTGCCAGCAGCCGTTACGAGGGACCGAACACTGAAGCTTTCTTT
CASSRYEGPNTEAFF
>TRBJ2-7|TRBV4-3|few|NA
TGCGCCAGCAGCCCCGTGCGCGGCAGCGCCTACGAGCAGTACTTC
CASSPVRGSAYEQYF
>TRBJ2-7|TRBV4-1|NA|NA
TGCGCCAGCAGCCTGACTTACTCGGGACGCTTGGGATGGCAGTACTTC
CASSLTYSGRLGWQYF
>TRBJ2-2|TRBV20-1|NA|NA
TGCAGTGCTAAGGGGACGTTGGGGACCGGGGAGCTGTTTTTT
CSAKGTLGTGELFF
>TRBJ2-7|TRBV12-3/TRBV12-4|few|TRBD1
TGTGCCAGCGGACAGGGGAGCTCCTACGAGCAGTACTTC
CASGQGSSYEQYF
>TRBJ2-3|TRBV10-1|many|NA
TGCGCCAGCAGTAGTACTAGCACAGATACGCAGTATTTT
CASSSTSTDTQYF
>TRBJ2-3|TRBV7-8|NA|NA
TGTGCCAGCAGCTTAGTACGACAACTGAGCGATACGCAGTATTTT
CASSLVRQLSDTQYF
>TRBJ2-5|TRBV7-2|many|TRBD2
TGTGCCAGCAGCGCCACTAGCGGGGGGAAAGAGACCCAGTACTTC
CASSATSGGKETQYF
>TRBJ2-1|TRBV6-5|NA|TRBD2
TGTGCCAGCAGCCTCGGACTAGCGGGGGGGGTGTCCTACAATGAGCAGTTCTTC
CASSLGLAGGVSYNEQFF
>TRBJ2-1|TRBV12-3/TRBV12-4|many|TRBD2
TGTGCCAGCAGTTTGGCGGGGGGGCGGAATGAGCAGTTCTTC
CASSLAGGRNEQFF
>TRBJ2-5|TRBV12-3/TRBV12-4|NA|TRBD2
TGTGCCAGCAGTTTAGCGATAGCGGGGATAGGGGAGACCCAGTACTTC
CASSLAIAGIGETQYF
>TRBJ2-7|TRBV5-4|NA|NA
TGTGCCAGCAGCTTGGACTCGCCCGGCCCGGTTCAATCCTACGAGCAGTACTTC
CASSLDSPGPVQSYEQYF